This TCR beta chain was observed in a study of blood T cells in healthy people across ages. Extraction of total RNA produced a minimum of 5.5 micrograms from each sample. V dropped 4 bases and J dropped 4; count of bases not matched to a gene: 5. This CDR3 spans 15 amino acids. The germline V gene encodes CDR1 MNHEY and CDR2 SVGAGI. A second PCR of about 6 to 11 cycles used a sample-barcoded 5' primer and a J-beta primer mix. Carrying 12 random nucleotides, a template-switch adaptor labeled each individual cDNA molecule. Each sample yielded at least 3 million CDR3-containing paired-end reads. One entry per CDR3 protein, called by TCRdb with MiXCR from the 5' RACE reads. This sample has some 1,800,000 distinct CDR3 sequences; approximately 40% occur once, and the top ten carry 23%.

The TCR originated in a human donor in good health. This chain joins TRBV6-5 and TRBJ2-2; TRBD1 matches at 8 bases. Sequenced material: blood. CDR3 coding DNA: TGTGCCAGCAGTTCGGGACAGGCCGTCACCGGGGAGCTGTTTTTT. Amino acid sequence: CASSSGQAVTGELFF.